This T cell receptor beta chain stems from a study of blood T cells in healthy people across ages. CDR1 SQVTM and CDR2 ANQGSEA come from the germline V gene. The CDR3 totals 16 residues. The V gene end was trimmed by 1 base and the J gene end by 4 bases; junction bases not matched to a gene: 12. The table lists this clonotype with a few counts. Next came a second PCR, run for about 7 to 12 cycles, which used a sample-barcoded 5' primer along with a J-beta primer mix. One entry per CDR3 protein, called by TCRdb with MiXCR from the 5' RACE reads. This sample has some 760,000 distinct CDR3 sequences, with 25% found just once. The sample was also linked to a second study, of T cells of mothers and their children.

The sequence came from a boy between 10 and 17 years old in good health. The chain links TRBV29-1 to TRBJ2-7, with 8 bases identical to TRBD2. The sample consisted of blood. The CDR3 sequence: CSVEAREREPKYEQYF. In DNA, the CDR3 is TGCAGCGTTGAAGCTCGAGAGCGGGAGCCAAAATACGAGCAGTACTTC.